Listed below are T cell receptor beta chains from one sample, sequenced in a study of T cell repertoires in cytomegalovirus infection. TCRdb analysed the reads with MiXCR anew, one entry per CDR3 protein. This repertoire shows approximately 550,000 distinct CDR3 sequences, 16% found once; its top ten account for 20% to 30%. Sequencing used CD8+ T cells from PBMCs. These receptors were taken from a human donor in good health (CMV status not recorded). Some clones in this sample may be carry-over from other donors' samples. The CDR3 runs from the conserved cysteine through the conserved F or W. Each record gives: D gene, V gene, J gene, clone size, CDR3 DNA, CDR3 protein. The D gene is left open where the match is weak. Expanded clones are given a class, and other clones once, few, many or no size at all.

D gene: NA
V gene: TRBV27
J gene: TRBJ2-1
clone size: few
CDR3 DNA: TGTGCCAGCAGTTTAGGGCAGGCGGGTGAGCAGTTCTTC
CDR3 protein: CASSLGQAGEQFF

D gene: NA
V gene: TRBV5-5
J gene: TRBJ1-5
clone size: few
CDR3 DNA: TGTGCCAGCAGCCCCCGGGACATAGGACAGCCCCAGCATTTT
CDR3 protein: CASSPRDIGQPQHF

D gene: NA
V gene: TRBV15
J gene: TRBJ1-1
clone size: NA
CDR3 DNA: TGTGCCACCAGCGCGGGGCCGGGGGCCCTAAAGAACACTGAAGCTTTCTTT
CDR3 protein: CATSAGPGALKNTEAFF

D gene: NA
V gene: TRBV7-9
J gene: TRBJ1-4
clone size: NA
CDR3 DNA: TGTGCCAGCAGCCATCCCTCCTCCGGGTGGTTTTTT
CDR3 protein: CASSHPSSGWFF

D gene: TRBD1
V gene: TRBV4-1
J gene: TRBJ2-2
clone size: NA
CDR3 DNA: TGCGCCAGCAGCTACCGGACAGGGCGCTCCGGGGAGCTGTTTTTT
CDR3 protein: CASSYRTGRSGELFF

D gene: NA
V gene: TRBV28
J gene: TRBJ1-4
clone size: few
CDR3 DNA: TGTGCCAGCAGTTTTTTTTCAGTGGCGTCTGAAAAACTGTTTTTT
CDR3 protein: CASSFFSVASEKLFF

D gene: NA
V gene: TRBV2
J gene: TRBJ1-1
clone size: few
CDR3 DNA: TGTGCCAGCAGTGAAGGGTCCGGGACCAACACTGAAGCTTTCTTT
CDR3 protein: CASSEGSGTNTEAFF

D gene: NA
V gene: TRBV9
J gene: TRBJ1-2
clone size: few
CDR3 DNA: TGTGCCAGCAGCGCAGATGATAATAACTATGGCTACACCTTC
CDR3 protein: CASSADDNNYGYTF

D gene: NA
V gene: TRBV29-1
J gene: TRBJ2-7
clone size: few
CDR3 DNA: TGCAGCGTTGAGAGGCAGGGGAGCTCCTACGAGCAGTACTTC
CDR3 protein: CSVERQGSSYEQYF

D gene: NA
V gene: TRBV4-1
J gene: TRBJ1-4
clone size: many
CDR3 DNA: TGCGCCAGCAGCCAAGATGGAAGAAGGGGAATAAGTAAGGAAAAACTGTTTTTT
CDR3 protein: CASSQDGRRGISKEKLFF

D gene: TRBD1
V gene: TRBV12-3/TRBV12-4
J gene: TRBJ1-2
clone size: many
CDR3 DNA: TGTGCCAGCAGTTTCTCAGGGGGGTCATATGGCTACACCTTC
CDR3 protein: CASSFSGGSYGYTF

D gene: NA
V gene: TRBV12-5
J gene: TRBJ1-1
clone size: many
CDR3 DNA: TGTGCTAGTGGTACTGGGACTGAAGCTTTCTTT
CDR3 protein: CASGTGTEAFF

D gene: NA
V gene: TRBV7-9
J gene: TRBJ1-4
clone size: many
CDR3 DNA: TGTGCCAGCAGCCCGCTTTACGGTGCAACTAATGAAAAACTGTTTTTT
CDR3 protein: CASSPLYGATNEKLFF

D gene: NA
V gene: TRBV5-5
J gene: TRBJ2-7
clone size: many
CDR3 DNA: TGTGCCAGCAGCTTGCTCTCATACGAGCAGTACTTC
CDR3 protein: CASSLLSYEQYF

D gene: TRBD2
V gene: TRBV5-1
J gene: TRBJ2-1
clone size: few
CDR3 DNA: TGCGCCAGCAGCTACCCCGGGACTAGCGGATCCAATGAGCAGTTCTTC
CDR3 protein: CASSYPGTSGSNEQFF

D gene: NA
V gene: TRBV5-4
J gene: TRBJ1-1
clone size: few
CDR3 DNA: TGTGCCAGCAGCCTACCATCACGGGGGGGGAGGACTGAAGCTTTCTTT
CDR3 protein: CASSLPSRGGRTEAFF

D gene: NA
V gene: TRBV6-6
J gene: TRBJ1-1
clone size: many
CDR3 DNA: TGTGCCAGCAGTTACTCGTGGGGGGGGGACACTGAAGCTTTCTTT
CDR3 protein: CASSYSWGGDTEAFF

D gene: TRBD2
V gene: TRBV28
J gene: TRBJ2-3
clone size: many
CDR3 DNA: TGTGCCAGCACCAAAGGGCTAGCGGTTAGCACAGATACGCAGTATTTT
CDR3 protein: CASTKGLAVSTDTQYF

D gene: NA
V gene: TRBV4-1
J gene: TRBJ2-2
clone size: few
CDR3 DNA: TGCGCCAGCAGATTTACCGGGGAGCTGTTTTTT
CDR3 protein: CASRFTGELFF

D gene: TRBD2
V gene: TRBV29-1
J gene: TRBJ2-7
clone size: few
CDR3 DNA: TGCAGCGTGGGGACTAGCGGGAGGGCCGGTTACGAGCAGTACTTC
CDR3 protein: CSVGTSGRAGYEQYF

D gene: NA
V gene: TRBV3-1
J gene: TRBJ2-7
clone size: once
CDR3 DNA: TGTGCCAGCAGCCCCGGAGGGGTCGAGCAGTACTTC
CDR3 protein: CASSPGGVEQYF

D gene: NA
V gene: TRBV9
J gene: TRBJ2-1
clone size: few
CDR3 DNA: TGTGCCAGCAGCCTCAGAAGAGGTGAGCAGTTCTTC
CDR3 protein: CASSLRRGEQFF

D gene: NA
V gene: TRBV9
J gene: TRBJ2-5
clone size: NA
CDR3 DNA: TGTGCCAGCAAGGGGGGAGGCGACGAGACCCAGTACTTC
CDR3 protein: CASKGGGDETQYF

D gene: NA
V gene: TRBV28
J gene: TRBJ2-7
clone size: many
CDR3 DNA: TGTGCCAGCAGCTTCGGGTACGAGCAGTACTTC
CDR3 protein: CASSFGYEQYF

D gene: TRBD2
V gene: TRBV4-1
J gene: TRBJ2-1
clone size: NA
CDR3 DNA: TGCGCCAGCAGCCTAGGACTAGCTCGGAGTAATGAGCAGTTCTTC
CDR3 protein: CASSLGLARSNEQFF

D gene: NA
V gene: TRBV7-9
J gene: TRBJ2-7
clone size: many
CDR3 DNA: TGTGCCAGCAGCTTATCAGGGCAGGTCTCCTACGAGCAGTACTTC
CDR3 protein: CASSLSGQVSYEQYF

D gene: NA
V gene: TRBV12-3/TRBV12-4
J gene: TRBJ1-2
clone size: NA
CDR3 DNA: TGTGCCAGCGAGGGGAATTGTGGGGGGGAACAGCCTATTAAATATGGCTACACCTTC
CDR3 protein: CASEGNCGGEQPIKYGYTF

D gene: NA
V gene: TRBV4-2
J gene: TRBJ1-2
clone size: NA
CDR3 DNA: TGTGCCAGCAGCCAAGATGAAGACGCAGCATGGGTTTCGGGGTACGGCTACACCTTC
CDR3 protein: CASSQDEDAAWVSGYGYTF

D gene: TRBD2
V gene: TRBV12-3/TRBV12-4
J gene: TRBJ2-1
clone size: many
CDR3 DNA: TGTGCCAGCAGTTTAGTGACTAGCGGGAGTTGGTCCTACAATGAGCAGTTCTTC
CDR3 protein: CASSLVTSGSWSYNEQFF

D gene: NA
V gene: TRBV6-2/TRBV6-3
J gene: TRBJ2-7
clone size: many
CDR3 DNA: TGTGCCAGCAGTTATTCGGGCCAACAGGAGCAGTACTTC
CDR3 protein: CASSYSGQQEQYF

D gene: NA
V gene: TRBV12-3/TRBV12-4
J gene: TRBJ1-1
clone size: NA
CDR3 DNA: TGTGCCAGCAGCGTCACTGAAGCTTTCTTT
CDR3 protein: CASSVTEAFF

D gene: TRBD1
V gene: TRBV7-2
J gene: TRBJ1-5
clone size: many
CDR3 DNA: TGTGCCAGCAGCACGACGACAGGGACTCAGCCCCAGCATTTT
CDR3 protein: CASSTTTGTQPQHF

D gene: TRBD2
V gene: TRBV4-2
J gene: TRBJ2-2
clone size: once
CDR3 DNA: TGTGCCAGCAGCCCGGAGTTGGGCGGGGGGGCCGGCGGGGAGCTGTTTTTT
CDR3 protein: CASSPELGGGAGGELFF

D gene: TRBD1
V gene: TRBV7-8
J gene: TRBJ1-1
clone size: many
CDR3 DNA: TGTGCCAGCAGCTTAATTGCGGGACAGGGAAAGGCTTTCTTT
CDR3 protein: CASSLIAGQGKAFF

D gene: NA
V gene: TRBV7-9
J gene: TRBJ1-4
clone size: many
CDR3 DNA: TGTGCCAGCAGCCCTCAGGGGAGGCCCCTTGGTAATGAAAAACTGTTTTTT
CDR3 protein: CASSPQGRPLGNEKLFF

D gene: TRBD2
V gene: TRBV4-1
J gene: TRBJ2-1
clone size: few
CDR3 DNA: TGCGCCAGCAGCCAAGAAAGGGGGAGCGGGGGGGCCTGGAATGAGCAGTTCTTC
CDR3 protein: CASSQERGSGGAWNEQFF

D gene: NA
V gene: TRBV20-1
J gene: TRBJ2-1
clone size: few
CDR3 DNA: TGCAGTGCTAGGGGGGGTGAGGGCTACAATGAGCAGTTCTTC
CDR3 protein: CSARGGEGYNEQFF

D gene: TRBD2
V gene: TRBV27
J gene: TRBJ2-7
clone size: few
CDR3 DNA: TGTGCCAGCAGTTGGACTAGCGGGAACTACGAGCAGTACTTC
CDR3 protein: CASSWTSGNYEQYF

D gene: NA
V gene: TRBV7-9
J gene: TRBJ2-5
clone size: many
CDR3 DNA: TGTGCCACCCCACCTTCGGGTGACCAAGAGACCCAGTACTTC
CDR3 protein: CATPPSGDQETQYF

D gene: TRBD1
V gene: TRBV27
J gene: TRBJ2-7
clone size: many
CDR3 DNA: TGTGCCAGCAGTTTGGCCCACAGGGGCCCGGACTACGAGCAGTACTTC
CDR3 protein: CASSLAHRGPDYEQYF

D gene: NA
V gene: TRBV27
J gene: TRBJ2-3
clone size: NA
CDR3 DNA: TGTGCCAGTTCTGGACAGTTGTGGTCAGATACGCAGTATTTT
CDR3 protein: CASSGQLWSDTQYF

D gene: NA
V gene: TRBV27
J gene: TRBJ1-6
clone size: many
CDR3 DNA: TGTGCCAGCAGTATAAGTTGGGGGATAGATAATTCACCCCTCCACTTT
CDR3 protein: CASSISWGIDNSPLHF

D gene: NA
V gene: TRBV2
J gene: TRBJ1-1
clone size: NA
CDR3 DNA: TGTGCCAGCAGTGGACAGGATTTGAACACTGAAGCTTTCTTT
CDR3 protein: CASSGQDLNTEAFF

D gene: TRBD2
V gene: TRBV6-1
J gene: TRBJ2-1
clone size: NA
CDR3 DNA: TGTGCCAGCAGGGCCCCGGCGGGAGGGCCTGGGGATGAGCAGTTCTTC
CDR3 protein: CASRAPAGGPGDEQFF

D gene: TRBD1
V gene: TRBV4-2
J gene: TRBJ2-7
clone size: many
CDR3 DNA: TGTGCCAGCAGCCAAGACAGTACGGGACAGGGGAGCTACGAGCAGTACTTC
CDR3 protein: CASSQDSTGQGSYEQYF

D gene: NA
V gene: TRBV7-3
J gene: TRBJ2-3
clone size: many
CDR3 DNA: TGTGCCAGCAGCCGAACCGGGACACGGAGTTCAGATACGCAGTATTTT
CDR3 protein: CASSRTGTRSSDTQYF

D gene: NA
V gene: TRBV6-5
J gene: TRBJ2-5
clone size: many
CDR3 DNA: TGTGCCAGCAGTTCAACGAATCAAGAGACCCAGTACTTC
CDR3 protein: CASSSTNQETQYF

D gene: NA
V gene: TRBV15
J gene: TRBJ2-6
clone size: NA
CDR3 DNA: TGTGCCACCAGCGGAATCCGAAGCACAGGATCCTCTGGGGCCAACGTCCTGACTTTC
CDR3 protein: CATSGIRSTGSSGANVLTF

D gene: NA
V gene: TRBV7-9
J gene: TRBJ2-1
clone size: many
CDR3 DNA: TGTGCCACCCTTCTTGACGGCAGCTCCTACAATGAGCAGTTCTTC
CDR3 protein: CATLLDGSSYNEQFF

D gene: NA
V gene: TRBV19
J gene: TRBJ2-1
clone size: few
CDR3 DNA: TGTGCCAGTAGTATGGGGAGTAGGTACAATGAGCAGTTCTTC
CDR3 protein: CASSMGSRYNEQFF

D gene: TRBD1
V gene: TRBV19
J gene: TRBJ2-5
clone size: NA
CDR3 DNA: TGTGCCAGTAGTACCGAACAGGGGGCAGGGGAGACCCAGTACTTC
CDR3 protein: CASSTEQGAGETQYF

D gene: TRBD2
V gene: TRBV4-2
J gene: TRBJ2-7
clone size: few
CDR3 DNA: TGTGCCAGCAGCCAAGCTCTAGCGGGAGAGAACGAGCAGTACTTC
CDR3 protein: CASSQALAGENEQYF

D gene: NA
V gene: TRBV27
J gene: TRBJ2-2
clone size: many
CDR3 DNA: TGTGCCAGCAGTTTGTTGGCGTTGAACACCGGGGAGCTGTTTTTT
CDR3 protein: CASSLLALNTGELFF

D gene: NA
V gene: TRBV7-4
J gene: TRBJ2-7
clone size: many
CDR3 DNA: TGTGCCAGCAGCTGCCCCGAGGGAGGGCAGGGGGCCTCCTACGAGCAGTACTTC
CDR3 protein: CASSCPEGGQGASYEQYF

D gene: TRBD2
V gene: TRBV7-9
J gene: TRBJ2-6
clone size: many
CDR3 DNA: TGTGCCAGCAGCTCCGGACTAGCGGGAGGCGGGAGTTCTGGGGCCAACGTCCTGACTTTC
CDR3 protein: CASSSGLAGGGSSGANVLTF